This T cell receptor beta chain was recorded in a study of T cells in Graves' hyperthyroidism and ophthalmopathy. This clonotype was found many times. Germline V gives CDR1 SEHNR, CDR2 FQNEAQ (reference sequence). The ends lost 2 bases at V and 8 bases at J; junction bases unmatched: 5. This CDR3 region has 14 residues. RNA transcripts yielded amplified TCR beta CDR3 regions. TCR CDR3 regions were first amplified by RT-PCR with HTBI primers. A single record per CDR3 protein comes from TCRdb applying MiXCR to the multiplex PCR reads. The profile covers roughly 750,000 distinct CDR3 sequences, with approximately 16% appearing a single time and over 7.5% taken by the ten largest.

Material: blood. V usage is TRBV7-9 and J usage is TRBJ1-4; TRBD1 aligns across 7 bases. This TCR was sampled from a man between 18 and 29 years old with Graves' hyperthyroidism. CDR3 DNA: TGTGCCAGCAGCTTATCACAGGGGATAGAAAAACTGTTTTTT. Protein product: CASSLSQGIEKLFF.